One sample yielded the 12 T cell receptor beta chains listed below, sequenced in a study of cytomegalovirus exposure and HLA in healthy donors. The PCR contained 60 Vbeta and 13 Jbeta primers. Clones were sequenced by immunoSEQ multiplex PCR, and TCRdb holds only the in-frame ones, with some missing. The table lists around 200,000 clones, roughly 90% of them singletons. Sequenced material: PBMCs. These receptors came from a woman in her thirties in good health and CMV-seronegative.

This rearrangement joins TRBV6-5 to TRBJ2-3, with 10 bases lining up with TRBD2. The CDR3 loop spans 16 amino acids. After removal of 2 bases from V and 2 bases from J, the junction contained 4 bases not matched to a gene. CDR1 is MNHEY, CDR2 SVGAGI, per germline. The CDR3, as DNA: TGTGCCAGCAGTTACGGCACTAGCGGGGACACAGATACGCAGTATTTT. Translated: CASSYGTSGDTDTQYF.

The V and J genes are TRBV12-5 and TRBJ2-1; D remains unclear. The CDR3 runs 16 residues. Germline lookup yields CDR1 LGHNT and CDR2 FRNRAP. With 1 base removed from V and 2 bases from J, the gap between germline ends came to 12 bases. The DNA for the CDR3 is TGTGCTAGTGGTTTGGGGGCACAGACCGCCTACAATGAGCAGTTCTTC. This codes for CASGLGAQTAYNEQFF.

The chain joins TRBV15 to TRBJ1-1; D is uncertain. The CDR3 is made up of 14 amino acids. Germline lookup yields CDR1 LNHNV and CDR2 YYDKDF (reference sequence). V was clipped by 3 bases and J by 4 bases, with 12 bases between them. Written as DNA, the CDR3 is TGTGCCACCAGCAGCACTCAAGGAGCCACTGAAGCTTTCTTT. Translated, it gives CATSSTQGATEAFF.

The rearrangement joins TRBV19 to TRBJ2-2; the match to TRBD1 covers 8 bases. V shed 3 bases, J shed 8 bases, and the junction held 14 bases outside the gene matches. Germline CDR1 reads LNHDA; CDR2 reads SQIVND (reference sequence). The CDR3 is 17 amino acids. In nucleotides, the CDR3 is TGTGCCAGTAGTATTTTCTCCCAGGGGGCGAGGAGTGGGGAGCTGTTTTTT. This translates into CASSIFSQGARSGELFF.

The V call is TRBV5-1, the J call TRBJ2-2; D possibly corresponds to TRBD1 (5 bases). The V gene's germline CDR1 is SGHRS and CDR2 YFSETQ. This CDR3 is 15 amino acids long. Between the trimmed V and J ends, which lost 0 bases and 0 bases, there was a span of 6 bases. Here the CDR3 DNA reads TGCGCCAGCAGCTTGGAAGGGGCGAACACCGGGGAGCTGTTTTTT. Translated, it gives CASSLEGANTGELFF.

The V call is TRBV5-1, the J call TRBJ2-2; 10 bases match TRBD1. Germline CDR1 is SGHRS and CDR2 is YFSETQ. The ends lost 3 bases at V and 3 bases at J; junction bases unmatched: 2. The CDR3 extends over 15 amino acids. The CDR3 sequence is CASSWGTGDTGELFF. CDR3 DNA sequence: TGCGCCAGCAGCTGGGGGACAGGGGACACCGGGGAGCTGTTTTTT.

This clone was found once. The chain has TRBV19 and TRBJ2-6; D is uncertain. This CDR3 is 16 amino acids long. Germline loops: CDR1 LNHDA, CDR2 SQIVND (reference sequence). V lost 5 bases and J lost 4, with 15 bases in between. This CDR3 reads CASSPIASRGANVLTF. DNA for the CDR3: TGTGCCAGTAGTCCGATAGCCTCGAGGGGGGCCAACGTCCTGACTTTC.

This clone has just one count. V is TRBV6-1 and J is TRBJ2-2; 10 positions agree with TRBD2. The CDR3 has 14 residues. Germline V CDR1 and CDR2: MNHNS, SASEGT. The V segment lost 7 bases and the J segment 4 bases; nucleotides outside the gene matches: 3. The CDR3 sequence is CASTSGSLTGELFF. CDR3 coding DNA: TGTGCCAGCACTAGCGGGAGTCTCACCGGGGAGCTGTTTTTT.

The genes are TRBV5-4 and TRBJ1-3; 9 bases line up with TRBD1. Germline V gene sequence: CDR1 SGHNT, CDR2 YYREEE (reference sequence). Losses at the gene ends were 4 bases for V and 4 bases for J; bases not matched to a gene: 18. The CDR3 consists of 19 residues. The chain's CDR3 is CASSQHLPGQGPSGNTIYF. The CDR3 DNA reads TGTGCCAGCAGCCAACATTTACCGGGACAGGGTCCTTCCGGAAACACCATATATTTT.

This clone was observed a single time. For the CDR3, the DNA is TGCGCCAGCAGCTTCGTCAGCGCACCCCACGAGCAGTACTTC. Encoded protein: CASSFVSAPHEQYF. V and J are TRBV5-1 and TRBJ2-7; D uncertain. CDR1 SGHRS and CDR2 YFSETQ come from the germline V gene. The germline V and J ends were trimmed by 2 bases and 5 bases, with 14 bases remaining between them. This CDR3 region has 14 residues.

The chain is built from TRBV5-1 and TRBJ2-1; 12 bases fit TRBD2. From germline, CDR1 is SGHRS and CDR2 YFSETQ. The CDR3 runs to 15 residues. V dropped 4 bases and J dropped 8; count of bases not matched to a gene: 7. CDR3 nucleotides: TGCGCCAGCAGCCCGACTAGCGGGAGTAGTTATGAGCAGTTCTTC. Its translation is CASSPTSGSSYEQFF.

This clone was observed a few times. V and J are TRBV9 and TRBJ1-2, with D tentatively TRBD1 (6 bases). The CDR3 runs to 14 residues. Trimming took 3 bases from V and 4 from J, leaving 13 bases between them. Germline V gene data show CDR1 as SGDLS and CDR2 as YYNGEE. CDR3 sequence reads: CASSARGAGYGYTF. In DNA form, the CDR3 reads TGTGCCAGCAGCGCTCGGGGGGCTGGCTATGGCTACACCTTC.